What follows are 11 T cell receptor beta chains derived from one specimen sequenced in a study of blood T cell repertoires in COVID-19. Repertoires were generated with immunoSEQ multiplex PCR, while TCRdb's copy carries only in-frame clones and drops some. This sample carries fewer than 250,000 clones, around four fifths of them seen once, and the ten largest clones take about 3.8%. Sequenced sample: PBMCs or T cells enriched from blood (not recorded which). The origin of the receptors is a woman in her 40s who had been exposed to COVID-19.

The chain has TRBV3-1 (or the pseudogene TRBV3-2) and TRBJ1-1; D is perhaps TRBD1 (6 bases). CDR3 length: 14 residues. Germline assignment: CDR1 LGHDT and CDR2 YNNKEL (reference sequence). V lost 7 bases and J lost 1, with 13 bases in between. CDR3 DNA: TGTGCCAGCAAAGGGGGGGCCGAGAACACTGAAGCTTTCTTT. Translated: CASKGGAENTEAFF.

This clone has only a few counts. The CDR3 spells CASRPQQDLGEAFF. CDR3 nucleotides: TGCGCCAGCAGGCCGCAACAGGACCTAGGAGAAGCTTTCTTT. The chain uses TRBV4-1 and TRBJ1-1; tentative D call: TRBD1 (5 bases). The germline V gene encodes CDR1 MGHRA and CDR2 YSYEKL. The germline V and J ends were trimmed by 6 bases and 8 bases, with 19 bases remaining between them. This CDR3 has 14 residues.

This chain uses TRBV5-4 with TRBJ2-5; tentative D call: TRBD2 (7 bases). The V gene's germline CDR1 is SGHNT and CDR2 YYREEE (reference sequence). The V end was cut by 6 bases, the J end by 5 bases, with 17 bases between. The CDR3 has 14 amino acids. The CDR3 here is CASTLGGGLETQYF. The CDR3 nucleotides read TGTGCCAGCACCTTAGGGGGGGGTCTGGAGACCCAGTACTTC.

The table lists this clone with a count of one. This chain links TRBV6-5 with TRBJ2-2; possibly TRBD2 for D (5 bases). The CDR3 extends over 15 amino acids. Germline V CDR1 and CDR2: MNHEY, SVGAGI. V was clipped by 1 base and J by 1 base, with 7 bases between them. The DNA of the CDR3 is TGTGCCAGCAGTTACTACGGGGAGAACACCGGGGAGCTGTTTTTT. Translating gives CASSYYGENTGELFF.

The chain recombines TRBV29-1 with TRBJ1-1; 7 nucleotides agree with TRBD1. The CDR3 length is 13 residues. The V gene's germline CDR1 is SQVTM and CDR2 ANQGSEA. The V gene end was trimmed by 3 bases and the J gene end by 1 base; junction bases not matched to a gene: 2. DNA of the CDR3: TGCAGCGTTGAGGGACAGCAGAACACTGAAGCTTTCTTT. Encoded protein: CSVEGQQNTEAFF.

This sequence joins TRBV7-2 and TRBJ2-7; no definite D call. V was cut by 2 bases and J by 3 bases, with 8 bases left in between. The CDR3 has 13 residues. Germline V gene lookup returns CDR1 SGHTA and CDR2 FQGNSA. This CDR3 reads CASSLFRLYEQYF. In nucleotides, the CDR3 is TGTGCCAGCAGCTTATTCAGACTCTACGAGCAGTACTTC.

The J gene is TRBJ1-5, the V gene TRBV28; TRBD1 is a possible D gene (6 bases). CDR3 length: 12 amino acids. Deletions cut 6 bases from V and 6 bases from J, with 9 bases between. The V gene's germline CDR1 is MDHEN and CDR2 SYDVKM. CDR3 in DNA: TGTGCCAGCAGAACAGGGTCTCAGCCCCAGCATTTT. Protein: CASRTGSQPQHF.

This CDR3 reads CASISSGGSTGELFF. DNA of the CDR3: TGTGCCAGCATATCTAGCGGGGGAAGCACCGGGGAGCTGTTTTTT. V and J are TRBV7-9 and TRBJ2-2; TRBD2 aligns across 10 bases. J gave up 4 bases and V 7 bases, and 6 bases lay outside the gene matches. This CDR3 contains 15 residues. Germline V lookup: CDR1 SEHNR, CDR2 FQNEAQ (reference sequence).

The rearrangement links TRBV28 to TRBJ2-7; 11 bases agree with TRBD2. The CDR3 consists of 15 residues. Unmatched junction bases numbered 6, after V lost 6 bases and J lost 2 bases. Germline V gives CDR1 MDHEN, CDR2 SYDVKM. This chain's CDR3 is CASSLAGGHTYEQYF. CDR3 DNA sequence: TGTGCCAGCAGCCTAGCGGGGGGACACACCTACGAGCAGTACTTC.

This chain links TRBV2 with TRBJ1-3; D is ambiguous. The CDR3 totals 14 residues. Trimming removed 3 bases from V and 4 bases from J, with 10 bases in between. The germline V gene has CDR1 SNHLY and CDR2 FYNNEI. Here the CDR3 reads CASSDEVTGNTIYF. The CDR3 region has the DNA TGTGCCAGCAGTGATGAGGTGACGGGAAACACCATATATTTT.

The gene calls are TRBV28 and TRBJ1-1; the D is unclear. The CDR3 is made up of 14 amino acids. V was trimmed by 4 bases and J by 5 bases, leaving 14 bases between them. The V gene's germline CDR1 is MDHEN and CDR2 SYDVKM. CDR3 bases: TGTGCCAGCAGTTCTACGCGGGTGTGGACTGAAGCTTTCTTT. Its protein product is CASSSTRVWTEAFF.